This is a list of T cell receptor beta chains from one sample in a study of radiation and T cells in renal cell carcinoma. Sequenced by immunoSEQ multiplex PCR; TCRdb stores in-frame clones only, minus some. Of nearly 20,000 clones listed, just over 60% were seen once; the top ten hold roughly an eighth. Material: tumor tissue, obtained from a patient whose treatment included radiotherapy and nephrectomy. These receptors all stem from a woman between 65 and 79 years old with renal cell carcinoma. CDR3s leave out the opening cysteine and the closing phenylalanine or tryptophan. Expanded clones are given a class, and other clones once, few, many or no size at all.

>NA|TRBV6-5
ASSYFYGSGEQF
>NA|TRBV5-1
ASSLAQARDGNTIY
>few|TRBV30
AWSDAPSGANVLT
>few|TRBV6-5
ASSWDRDNSPLH
>NA|TRBV5-3
ASSWDTEAF
>NA|TRBV19
ASSIFGTGVEAF
>NA|TRBV27
ASRLGQNTEAF
>NA|TRBV19
ASSMREAQETQY
>NA|TRBV19
ASVQGSFPYGYT
>few|TRBV19
ASSIGQGLWMNTEAF
>NA|TRBV25-1
ASSEVGTQNIQY
>NA|TRBV27
ASSSQTPNSPLH
>NA|TRBV4-3
ASSHSGGQYEQY
>NA|TRBV28
ASSLRVGPYGYT
>NA|TRBV7-8
ASSLASEAF
>NA|TRBV18
ASSPARLAGIANTGELF
>NA|TRBV6-1
AIGRGRETQY
>NA|TRBV5-1
ASSLDNQETQY
>NA|TRBV28
ASSLKGLRSPLH
>few|TRBV19
ASTRVGTNEKLF
>NA|TRBV18
ASSLAGFKDTQY
>NA|TRBV5-8
ASSLDRFFSGNTIY
>NA|TRBV30
AWSPLAGLFPLSYEQY
>NA|TRBV10-3
AISDTDSHEQY
>NA|TRBV5-1
ASSPTVNYGYT
>NA|TRBV4-1
ASRDRGVTDTQY
>NA|TRBV29-1
SVEGRGVTGELF
>NA|TRBV7-9
ASRLAGGLSSTDTQY
>NA|TRBV19
ASSIEGFNQPQH
>NA|TRBV7-3
ASSAGPFDTQY
>NA|TRBV19
ASSDRVVYGYT
>NA|TRBV7-6
ASSSPGEANIQY
>once|TRBV2
ASSDPAEQGAREQY
>NA|TRBV11-3
ASSLVVVLASEKLF
>NA|TRBV6-5
ASSSLEGGAYEQY
>NA|TRBV2
ASSAYRVLSPLH
>NA|TRBV19
ASRPRQGINEKLF
>NA|TRBV5-1
ASSLGGPQETQY
>NA|TRBV11-3
ASSLASGTVAYEQY
>few|TRBV19
ASSIAGTSTDTQY
>once|TRBV28
ASSPPPLKNEQF
>NA|TRBV5-1
ASSLGQAFANTEAF
>NA|TRBV7-2
ASSFGGPEEQY
>NA|TRBV28
ASSLAGNYYGYT
>few|TRBV19
ASSIPGQGARQPQH
>NA|TRBV15
ATSRPGPGEETQY
>NA|TRBV11-2
ASSLASGGAYEQY
>NA|TRBV15
ATSRGDSEETQY
>NA|TRBV11-2
ASSFFGRAEAF
>NA|TRBV6-4
ASSDNPGQGGTEAF
>few|TRBV28
ASSKDRGRPYEQY
>NA|TRBV5-1
ASTDQGIPYNEQF
>NA|TRBV27
ASSPKQGLSGANVLT
>once|TRBV19
ASQSGRKTEQY
>NA|TRBV6-1
ASSEDSLRPQH
>NA|TRBV4-2
ASSQDGDTYSNQPQH
>NA|TRBV6-9
ASSRPDTEAF
>NA|TRBV10-3
AISEPGGPSYEQY
>NA|TRBV30
AWSRQKGQPQH